This record covers a single T cell receptor (beta chain). This record belongs to a study of blood T cell repertoires in COVID-19. Looking at the study overall: T cells, B-cell-depleted T cells, or PBMCs supplied cDNA or gDNA.

The germline CDR1 and CDR2 sequences are SEHNR and FQNEAQ (reference sequence). V was pared by 4 bases and J by 7 bases, with 16 bases between. The CDR3 loop spans 15 amino acids. The repertoire was sequenced with immunoSEQ multiplex PCR; TCRdb's copy has only in-frame clones and lacks some. The sample has some 300,000 clones, more than 90% seen once; the top ten hold about 4.2%. People in the exposed group encountered a COVID-19 case within 2 weeks before entering the study. The clonotype was recovered from a woman aged 25 to 39 who had been exposed to COVID-19. The specimen sequenced was PBMCs or T cells enriched from blood (not recorded which). The rearrangement uses TRBV7-9 and TRBJ2-2, with D perhaps TRBD1 (5 bases). The DNA of the CDR3 is TGTGCCAGCAGCTCCCCTGAAGGGGTTGGCGGGGAGCTGTTTTTT. This sequence encodes CASSSPEGVGGELFF.